A single sample is the source of the 24 T cell receptor beta chains below, sequenced in a study of blood T cells in healthy people across ages. Next came a second PCR, run for roughly 6 to 11 cycles, which used a sample-barcoded 5' primer along with a J-beta primer mix. TCRdb called the 5' RACE reads again in MiXCR, with one record for every CDR3 protein. The sample lists fewer than 750,000 distinct CDR3 sequences; around 52% were seen once. Sequencing used blood. The source is a woman of 80 years or more in good health.

This rearrangement joins TRBV7-9 to TRBJ2-6; D gene uncertain. The CDR3 is 16 amino acids. V gave up 6 bases and J gave up 0 bases, with 12 bases separating them. Germline V gene data show CDR1 as SEHNR and CDR2 as FQNEAQ (reference sequence). The CDR3 sequence: CASSPRVGSGANVLTF. DNA for the CDR3: TGTGCCAGCAGTCCCCGAGTGGGCTCTGGGGCCAACGTCCTGACTTTC.

This clonotype was seen at least ten times. This chain's CDR3 is CASSQDREATIRGYTF. CDR3 nucleotides: TGCGCCAGCAGCCAAGATCGTGAAGCCACTATTCGGGGCTACACCTTC. This chain connects TRBV4-1 to TRBJ1-2; D unclear. There are 16 residues in the CDR3. The germline V gene has CDR1 MGHRA and CDR2 YSYEKL. V lost 0 bases and J lost 8, with 19 bases in between.

CDR3 nucleotide sequence: TGTGCCAGCAGTGAACAGTTACAGAGAAATGAGCAGTTCTTC. The encoded protein is CASSEQLQRNEQFF. The chain couples TRBV2 to TRBJ2-1, with D unresolved. V dropped 2 bases and J dropped 7 bases, with 12 bases sitting between them. The CDR3 consists of 14 residues. Per germline, CDR1 SNHLY and CDR2 FYNNEI.

The sample holds many counts of this clonotype. V is TRBV3-1 and J is TRBJ2-3, with D uncertain. Per the germline V gene, CDR1 is LGHDT and CDR2 is YNNKEL (reference sequence). Trimming removed 8 bases at V and 14 bases at J, with 17 bases between. The length of the CDR3 is 11 residues. CDR3 nucleotides: TGTGCCAGCCTCAGCGTGGATACATGGTATTTT. It translates to CASLSVDTWYF.

The genes are TRBV7-7 and TRBJ2-5, with 7 bases matching TRBD1. Trimming cost V 1 base and J 3 bases; bases outside gene matches: 5. CDR1 SSHAT and CDR2 FNYEAQ come from the germline V gene (reference sequence). This CDR3 region has 15 residues. The DNA of the CDR3 is TGTGCCAGCAGCTTAGGGCTAGGGACAGAAGAGACCCAGTACTTC. Residues: CASSLGLGTEETQYF.

This rearrangement joins TRBV24-1 to TRBJ2-1, with unresolved D. The J call could be wrong; TRBJ2-7 is a better fit for the DNA end. This CDR3 comprises 16 residues. Germline V gene sequence: CDR1 KGHDR, CDR2 SFDVKD. The CDR3 region is CATSDSRVKYRNEQYF. CDR3 in DNA: TGTGCCACCAGTGATTCCCGGGTCAAATATCGGAATGAGCAGTACTTC.

This chain joins TRBV6-5 and TRBJ2-7, with 8 nucleotides matching TRBD1. The CDR3 spans 16 residues. Germline-derived CDR1 and CDR2 are MNHEY and SVGAGI. V dropped 6 bases and J dropped 0; count of bases not matched to a gene: 10. This CDR3 reads CASSQPGQGTSYEQYF. The CDR3 region has the DNA TGTGCCAGCAGCCAACCTGGACAGGGAACCTCCTACGAGCAGTACTTC.

At least ten counts were recorded for this clonotype. This chain joins TRBV7-3 and TRBJ1-5, with D maybe TRBD1 (5 bases). The CDR3 is 13 amino acids. Germline assignment: CDR1 SGHTA and CDR2 FQGTGA. V was trimmed by 5 bases and J by 4 bases, leaving 9 bases between them. The CDR3 loop is CASSTGVNQPQHF. DNA of the CDR3: TGTGCCAGCAGCACAGGTGTTAATCAGCCCCAGCATTTT.

This clonotype showed up just a few times. The rearrangement joins TRBV5-1 to TRBJ2-2, with 8 bases identical to TRBD1. The CDR3 spans 15 residues. The V segment lost 3 bases and the J segment 5 bases; nucleotides outside the gene matches: 6. The germline V gene encodes CDR1 SGHRS and CDR2 YFSETQ. In DNA, the CDR3 is TGCGCCAGCAGCTGGACAGGGACCGATACCGGGGAGCTGTTTTTT. This sequence encodes CASSWTGTDTGELFF.

The sample holds one count of this clonotype. A much larger clone differs from this one at a single base, so this may be a read error. V gene TRBV7-2 combines with J gene TRBJ2-1; D may be TRBD1 (6 bases). The CDR3 is 13 amino acids. With 4 bases removed from V and 15 bases from J, the gap between germline ends came to 19 bases. Germline V lookup: CDR1 SGHTA, CDR2 FQGNSA. CDR3 region: CASSSYWGRGGFF. The CDR3 DNA reads TGTGCCAGCAGCTCTTACTGGGGACGAGGGGGGTTCTTC.

This chain uses TRBV20-1 with TRBJ2-5; possible D gene TRBD1, 5 bases. The CDR3 extends over 15 amino acids. Per germline, CDR1 DFQATT and CDR2 SNEGSKA (reference sequence). Trimming cost V 2 bases and J 4 bases, with 17 bases left between them. The CDR3 DNA follows: TGCAGTGCTAGACAGGTTCAGGGAACGGGAGAGACCCAGTACTTC. Its translation: CSARQVQGTGETQYF.

The sample holds many counts of this clonotype. The rearrangement uses TRBV12-3 or TRBV12-4 and TRBJ1-2; D remains unclear. The CDR3 covers 13 residues. Trimming removed 6 bases from V and 8 bases from J, with 16 bases in between. In DNA, the CDR3 is TGTGCCAGCAGCCCCAGTAGCCTAGAGGGCTACACCTTC. Translation gives CASSPSSLEGYTF.

This clonotype was recorded once. V and J are TRBV5-1 and TRBJ1-2; the match to TRBD1 covers 8 bases. Trimming took 6 bases from V and 0 from J; bases not matched to a gene: 10. This CDR3 spans 16 amino acids. Germline V gives CDR1 SGHRS, CDR2 YFSETQ. The CDR3 bases are TGCGCCAGCACCAAAGACAGGGGCTCGTCTAACTATGGCTACACCTTC. Translated: CASTKDRGSSNYGYTF.

A few counts support this clonotype. CDR3 in amino acids: CASSLGQGRYGYTF. CDR3 DNA: TGTGCCAGCAGTTTAGGACAGGGGCGCTATGGCTACACCTTC. V and J are TRBV27 and TRBJ1-2; 9 bases are a match to TRBD1. V dropped 2 bases and J dropped 4; count of bases not matched to a gene: 2. In germline, CDR1 is MNHEY, CDR2 SMNVEV (reference sequence). CDR3 size: 14 residues.

Many counts were recorded for this clonotype. V and J are TRBV4-2 and TRBJ2-4, with TRBD2 matching over 10 bases. The ends lost 1 base at V and 4 bases at J; junction bases unmatched: 10. The length of the CDR3 is 18 residues. Germline lookup yields CDR1 LGHNA and CDR2 YNFKEQ. CDR3 residues: CASSQATSGLATKNIQYF. CDR3 coding DNA: TGTGCCAGCAGCCAAGCCACCTCGGGACTAGCGACGAAAAACATTCAGTACTTC.

This clonotype has only one observation. J is TRBJ2-3 and V is TRBV2; D is unclear. V lost 2 bases to trimming and J lost 2 bases, with 5 bases between them. Germline CDR1 is SNHLY and CDR2 is FYNNEI. The CDR3 contains 13 residues. The DNA for the CDR3 is TGTGCCAGCAGTGAACAGAACACAGATACGCAGTATTTT. Translation: CASSEQNTDTQYF.

This chain uses TRBV27 with TRBJ2-6; D ambiguous. V was trimmed by 5 bases and J by 0 bases, leaving 14 bases between them. The CDR3 contains 17 residues. Germline CDR1 MNHEY, CDR2 SMNVEV (reference sequence). The CDR3, as DNA: TGTGCCAGCAGTACTCCCCGGTGGGGCTCTGGGGCCAACGTCCTGACTTTC. Translated: CASSTPRWGSGANVLTF.

The CDR3 spells CASRVNKNTEAFF. The CDR3 DNA reads as TGTGCCAGCAGAGTCAACAAGAACACTGAAGCTTTCTTT. The chain uses TRBV6-1 and TRBJ1-1; no clear D gene. Germline loops: CDR1 MNHNS, CDR2 SASEGT. V lost 6 bases to trimming and J lost 1 base, with 9 bases between them. The CDR3 loop spans 13 amino acids.

A note on this clonotype: A much more abundant neighbour one base away suggests this may be a read error. The rearrangement uses TRBV20-1 and TRBJ2-7; D uncertain. The CDR3 is 13 amino acids. The germline V gene has CDR1 DFQATT and CDR2 SNEGSKA (reference sequence). CDR3 residues: CSVRVPNQYEQYF. In nucleotides, the CDR3 is TGCAGTGTTAGAGTCCCCAACCAGTACGAGCAGTACTTC.

On this clonotype: This may be a read error, as it is one base from a much larger clone. The V gene is TRBV30, the J gene TRBJ2-3; D is uncertain. Trimming stripped 0 bases from V and 3 bases from J, with 1 base between. The CDR3 extends over 11 amino acids. In germline, CDR1 is GTSNPN, CDR2 SVGIG (reference sequence). CDR3 in amino acids: CAWSVTDTQYF. The CDR3 nucleotides are TGTGCCTGGAGTGTGACAGATACGCAGTATTTT.

The table lists this clonotype with many counts. This sequence joins TRBV29-1 and TRBJ1-6, with a tentative D call TRBD1 (6 bases). The CDR3 is made up of 13 amino acids. V was cut by 7 bases and J by 4 bases, with 11 bases left in between. Germline CDR1 is SQVTM and CDR2 is ANQGSEA. In DNA, the CDR3 is TGCAGCGCCTCCCAGGGGTATAATTCACCCCTCCACTTT. Amino acids: CSASQGYNSPLHF.

This clonotype was detected a few times. A read error is possible here, since a much larger clone lies one base away. The gene calls are TRBV18 and TRBJ2-3, with D uncertain. Germline CDR1 is KGHSH and CDR2 is LQKENI. V dropped 2 bases and J dropped 0 bases, with 6 bases sitting between them. The CDR3 runs to 14 residues. CDR3 protein: CASSPAASTDTQYF. CDR3 in DNA: TGTGCCAGCTCACCAGCTGCTAGCACAGATACGCAGTATTTT.

This clonotype showed up many times. The chain joins TRBV5-1 to TRBJ2-3; no definite D call. The CDR3 length is 11 residues. Germline V gene sequence: CDR1 SGHRS, CDR2 YFSETQ. With 4 bases removed from V and 6 bases from J, the gap between germline ends came to 6 bases. The CDR3 nucleotides are TGCGCCAGCAGCGAGTGGGATACGCAGTATTTT. This gives the protein CASSEWDTQYF.

This clonotype was observed at least ten times. As DNA, the CDR3 is TGTGCCAGTAGTATAGCGGGAGCCAATCAGCCCCAGCATTTT. It codes for CASSIAGANQPQHF. The chain has TRBV19 and TRBJ1-5; no reliable D call. The V gene lost 1 base and the J gene lost 3 bases, with 7 bases spanning the gap. Germline CDR1 reads LNHDA; CDR2 reads SQIVND (reference sequence). CDR3 size: 14 residues.